This record covers a single T cell receptor (beta chain). Which antigen it targets is not known. No base qualities exist here, and no much larger clone lies one base off it. The sample comes from a study of vaccination and CD4 T cells after COVID-19 (dated 2022 in TCRdb). As for the study more broadly: Convalescent patients had a positive SARS-CoV-2 result on nasal swab PCR, and of these patients, some ten had mild disease and one had severe disease. The convalescent cohort included six males and four females, with two Hispanic individuals, seven Caucasians, two Asians and one multiracial person. Participants got two doses of the Pfizer-BioNTech BNT162b2 vaccine (n=8) or two doses of the Moderna mRNA-1273 vaccine (n=2). Post-COVID blood samples were collected from convalescent patients a median of around 100 days after diagnosis, with a range of roughly 30 to 170 days. The time from the second vaccine dose to post-vaccine blood sampling had a median of roughly 70 days and ranged from about 14 to 241 days. Culture stimuli were overlapping spike peptide pools from SARS-CoV-2 and from the common cold coronaviruses HCoV-NL63, HCoV-OC43 and HCoV-229E. In control cultures, a CEFX viral epitope pool was used as positive control, an HIV-1 Nef peptide pool was used as negative control, or no peptide was added. The spike-specific CD4+ TCR repertoire was compared before and after mRNA vaccination in over nine COVID-19 convalescent patients and a few infection-naive healthy vaccine recipients.

Taken with the paper, the label for treatment or condition translates to: approximately 9-day PBMC culture with coronavirus spike peptide pools or control peptides (ViraFEST assay). The ViraFEST assay, used in the study, expanded antigen-specific T cells with peptide pools and then identified the expanded clonotypes through TCR sequencing. The convalescent patients' positive SARS-CoV-2 PCR tests were from March to December 2020, which was before the Alpha, Beta and Delta variants emerged in the United States. Over 1.5 million PBMCs per well were cultured in IMDM with 5% human AB serum and approximately 9.8 IU/ml IL-2, plus 10 ug/ml peptide pools. Half of the culture medium was replaced with fresh IL-2-containing medium on days 3 and 7. Once the cells had been in culture for around nine days, the EasySep CD4+ T cell isolation kit was used to isolate CD4+ T cells by negative selection. Ficoll-Paque Plus gradient centrifugation was used to isolate PBMCs from whole blood, and the isolated PBMCs were then either used fresh or cryopreserved at -140C. Each culture condition was generally run in triplicate wells.

Receptors were amplified or captured by PCR. DNA from cultured CD4+ T cells was subjected to TCR sequencing with the Oncomine TCR Beta short-read assay at the Johns Hopkins FTIC core. The QIAamp micro DNA kit was used to extract genomic DNA from the cultured CD4+ T cells. Oncomine TCR Beta libraries from cultured CD4+ T cells were pooled with unique dual indexes and sequenced on an Illumina iSeq 100. Per the original workflow: Non-productive sequences were filtered out, and CDR3s that did not start with C, did not end with F or W, or were shorter than 7 amino acids were discarded. Antigen-specific clonotypes were identified using the MANAFEST web application through comparison of peptide-stimulated wells with reference and other culture wells. To be called positive, a clone needed an FDR below 0.05, an odds ratio above 5, and a productive frequency above 0.1% in at least two of three replicate wells. Clonotypes that were significantly expanded in both SARS-CoV-2 spike wells and at least one common cold coronavirus spike condition were defined as cross-reactive. CDR3 homology was assessed with Levenshtein distances (stringdist) and unrooted phylogenetic trees (ape) in R version 3.6.1. TCRdb reran the public reads through fastp at Q25 and MiXCR, keeping productive beta chains. Under each unique CDR3 protein, matching rows form one entry showing the most common genes and DNA. For this entry, the V and J calls and clone size follow TCRdb and not the study's own pipeline. The sample table holds roughly 9,000 distinct CDR3 sequences, of which roughly 51% were seen once. Around 21% of the sample rests with the top ten.

CDR3 length: 14 amino acids, cysteine to phenylalanine. The sequence is cut down to CDR3 DNA, 42 bases in frame from base 1. The germline V gene (reference sequence) sets CDR1 to DFQATT and CDR2 to SNEGSKA. V lost 2 bases and J lost 6 bases; the stretch between them is 13 bases long. What the work shows at the level of the full study, not this receptor alone: Only a relatively small number of convalescent patients were included in the study, and early timepoints following natural infection were not analyzed. Of the vaccine-specific clones in convalescent patients, 304 of 307, or nearly all, reacted only to SARS-CoV-2 spike and did not cross-react with common cold coronaviruses. The median number of SARS-CoV-2-reactive clonotypes rose from around 21 after infection to a few dozen after vaccination, but the change was not significant. In convalescent patients, a median roughly 83% of post-vaccine SARS-CoV-2-reactive clones were detected only after vaccination, and vaccine-specific priming was suggested by this finding.

The chain uses TRBV20-1 and TRBJ2-2, with TRBD2 perhaps the D gene, on 6 matching bases. The sample was CD4+ T cells from blood, cultured in vitro. The sequence derives from a human donor who had recovered from COVID-19. CDR3 reads: CSARPLGGAGELFF. Read as DNA, the sequence is TGCAGTGCTAGACCCCTCGGAGGGGCCGGGGAGCTGTTTTTT.